These 9 T cell receptor beta chains share one sample of origin, sequenced in a study of blood T cell repertoires in COVID-19. Method: immunoSEQ multiplex PCR; TCRdb's copy keeps in-frame clones and lacks some. Here the sample spans under 300,000 clones, roughly 88% being singletons. The sample was peripheral blood. These receptors all come from a woman aged 40-49 years who had recovered from COVID-19.

The chain employs TRBV28 and TRBJ1-5; possible D gene TRBD1, 5 bases. The germline V gene encodes CDR1 MDHEN and CDR2 SYDVKM. The CDR3 loop spans 15 amino acids. Trimming took off 2 bases at V and 6 bases at J, with 14 bases between the two ends. CDR3: CASSLGPGLGQPQHF. The CDR3, as DNA: TGTGCCAGCAGTTTAGGGCCAGGGCTGGGTCAGCCCCAGCATTTT.

V gene TRBV11-2 combines with J gene TRBJ1-2; 9 nucleotides match TRBD1. From germline, CDR1 is SGHAT and CDR2 FQNNGV. This CDR3 has 16 amino acids. With V trimmed by 5 bases and J by 5 bases, 12 bases remained unmatched. The CDR3 spells CASSPRDRDGSYGYTF. For the CDR3, the DNA is TGTGCCAGCAGCCCGAGGGACAGGGACGGTAGTTATGGCTACACCTTC.

This clone was counted a few times. The rearrangement uses TRBV6-6 and TRBJ2-2, with 7 bases fitting TRBD1. V was clipped by 2 bases and J by 2 bases; unmatched bases: 5. The CDR3 has 16 amino acids. Per the germline V gene, CDR1 is MNHNY and CDR2 is SVGAGI (reference sequence). The CDR3 region is CASSYRQGGNTGELFF. DNA of the CDR3: TGTGCCAGCAGTTACCGACAGGGTGGTAACACCGGGGAGCTGTTTTTT.

The rearrangement joins TRBV27 to TRBJ1-4; D is unclear. CDR1 is MNHEY and CDR2 is SMNVEV in the germline V gene (reference sequence). Trimming took off 3 bases at V and 8 bases at J, with 13 bases between the two ends. The CDR3 runs to 14 residues. This CDR3 is CASSLQPGGEKLFF. In nucleotides, the CDR3 is TGTGCCAGCAGTTTGCAACCAGGTGGGGAAAAACTGTTTTTT.

CDR3 bases: TGTGCCAGCAGCTTAGGGACTAGCTCCGGAGAGACCCAGTACTTC. Its protein product is CASSLGTSSGETQYF. The gene calls are TRBV7-9 and TRBJ2-5; 8 bases fit TRBD2. CDR1 and CDR2 from the germline V gene are SEHNR and FQNEAQ (reference sequence). CDR3 length equals 15 residues. V was clipped by 1 base and J by 4 bases; unmatched bases: 5.

The chain recombines TRBV4-3 with TRBJ2-3; TRBD1 agrees at 9 bases. The trim removed 0 bases at V and 4 bases at J, leaving 5 bases unmatched. Germline V gene lookup returns CDR1 LGHNA and CDR2 YSLEER. This CDR3 contains 16 residues. The CDR3 protein is CASSQEGTGTPDTQYF. The DNA of the CDR3 is TGCGCCAGCAGCCAAGAAGGGACAGGGACCCCAGATACGCAGTATTTT.

The J gene is TRBJ2-2, the V gene TRBV6-2 or TRBV6-3; the D gene is possibly TRBD2 (5 bases). Trimming stripped 5 bases from V and 5 bases from J, with 21 bases between. In germline, CDR1 is MNHEY, CDR2 SVGEGT. This CDR3 is built from 17 residues. Written as DNA, the CDR3 is TGTGCCAGCAGTATACACCCCTACACCATAGCGACCGGGGAGCTGTTTTTT. Protein: CASSIHPYTIATGELFF.

The table lists this clone with a count of one. The V gene is TRBV18, the J gene TRBJ1-2, with 7 bases aligning to TRBD1. The CDR3 consists of 14 residues. Trimming at V came to 5 bases and at J to 2 bases, leaving 5 bases not matched to a gene. Germline-derived CDR1 and CDR2 are KGHSH and LQKENI. Here the CDR3 reads CASSSGQKNYGYTF. DNA for the CDR3: TGTGCCAGCTCATCGGGACAGAAGAACTATGGCTACACCTTC.

A few counts support this clone. The chain employs TRBV20-1 and TRBJ2-2; 7 positions agree with TRBD1. CDR1 is DFQATT, CDR2 SNEGSKA, per germline (reference sequence). There are 16 residues in the CDR3. J gave up 4 bases and V 3 bases, and 11 bases lay outside the gene matches. CDR3 region: CSASRRQGHTTGELFF. DNA for the CDR3: TGCAGTGCTAGTCGTAGACAGGGCCATACCACCGGGGAGCTGTTTTTT.